Listed below are T cell receptor beta chains from one sample, sequenced in a study of T cells after yellow fever vaccination. TCRdb reanalysed the 5' RACE reads using MiXCR and keeps one entry per CDR3 protein. The sample carries about 340,000 distinct CDR3 sequences, 8.5% to 9% recorded once. Sequenced here: PBMCs, sampled on the day of the first yellow fever vaccination. All receptors come from a young man who received the YFV17D yellow fever vaccine. CDR3s include the opening cysteine and the closing phenylalanine or tryptophan. Each record gives: CDR3 length, V gene, clone size, D gene, J gene, CDR3 protein, CDR3 DNA. D genes are given only for firm matches. Where a row states a size, it is once, few, many or the class of an expanded clone; other rows omit it.

length: 17
V: TRBV6-1
size: -
D: TRBD2
J: TRBJ2-3
CDR3: CASSVPSLAGGPSAQYF
DNA: TGTGCCAGCAGTGTACCATCTCTAGCGGGGGGGCCTTCCGCGCAGTATTTT

length: 11
V: TRBV19
size: many
D: -
J: TRBJ2-1
CDR3: CASSTYNEQFF
DNA: TGTGCCAGCAGCACCTACAATGAGCAGTTCTTC

length: 15
V: TRBV4-1
size: few
D: -
J: TRBJ1-5
CDR3: CASSQDIGINQPQHF
DNA: TGCGCCAGCAGCCAAGATATAGGGATCAATCAGCCCCAGCATTTT

length: 15
V: TRBV6-5
size: -
D: -
J: TRBJ1-1
CDR3: CASSPVGGQHTEAFF
DNA: TGTGCCAGCAGTCCCGTGGGGGGGCAACACACTGAAGCTTTCTTT

length: 14
V: TRBV30
size: -
D: -
J: TRBJ1-2
CDR3: CAWSGGIHNYGYTF
DNA: TGTGCCTGGAGTGGAGGGATCCATAACTATGGCTACACCTTC

length: 15
V: TRBV3-1
size: few
D: TRBD1
J: TRBJ2-1
CDR3: CASSQAGTDYNEQFF
DNA: TGTGCCAGCAGCCAAGCCGGGACAGATTACAATGAGCAGTTCTTC

length: 14
V: TRBV6-1
size: -
D: TRBD1
J: TRBJ2-5
CDR3: CASTGQGSEETQYF
DNA: TGTGCCAGCACGGGACAGGGTTCGGAGGAGACCCAGTACTTC

length: 14
V: TRBV6-1
size: -
D: TRBD2
J: TRBJ2-1
CDR3: CATTTSGAYNEQFF
DNA: TGTGCCACTACGACTAGCGGGGCATACAATGAGCAGTTCTTC

length: 16
V: TRBV12-3/TRBV12-4
size: -
D: -
J: TRBJ1-1
CDR3: CASSLGQGGVLGEAFF
DNA: TGTGCCAGCAGTTTGGGGCAGGGAGGGGTACTAGGGGAAGCTTTCTTT

length: 14
V: TRBV5-1
size: -
D: -
J: TRBJ1-1
CDR3: CASSFQWEGTEAFF
DNA: TGCGCCAGCAGCTTTCAATGGGAAGGCACTGAAGCTTTCTTT

length: 15
V: TRBV20-1
size: many
D: -
J: TRBJ2-3
CDR3: CSARAAEGITDTQYF
DNA: TGCAGTGCTAGGGCAGCCGAAGGAATTACAGATACGCAGTATTTT

length: 18
V: TRBV19
size: few
D: -
J: TRBJ2-1
CDR3: CASSIDPPRRSANNEQFF
DNA: TGTGCCAGTAGTATAGATCCCCCCAGACGGTCCGCGAACAATGAGCAGTTCTTC

length: 14
V: TRBV5-1
size: once
D: -
J: TRBJ1-5
CDR3: CAISPDGTYQPQHF
DNA: TGCGCCATCAGCCCGGACGGAACTTATCAGCCCCAGCATTTT

length: 14
V: TRBV5-1
size: -
D: TRBD1
J: TRBJ1-5
CDR3: CASSTGTGGQPQHF
DNA: TGCGCCAGCAGCACGGGGACAGGGGGTCAGCCCCAGCATTTT

length: 16
V: TRBV19
size: -
D: -
J: TRBJ2-2
CDR3: CASSISGPINTGELFF
DNA: TGTGCCAGTAGTATTTCGGGGCCCATTAACACCGGGGAGCTGTTTTTT

length: 15
V: TRBV29-1
size: -
D: -
J: TRBJ2-3
CDR3: CSVDLSQATADTQYF
DNA: TGCAGCGTTGATCTTTCGCAAGCGACCGCAGATACGCAGTATTTT

length: 13
V: TRBV5-1
size: -
D: TRBD1
J: TRBJ1-2
CDR3: CASRLGTDYGYTF
DNA: TGCGCCAGCAGACTAGGGACAGACTATGGCTACACCTTC

length: 17
V: TRBV20-1
size: -
D: TRBD1
J: TRBJ1-1
CDR3: CSARDRFGTGMNTEAFF
DNA: TGCAGTGCTAGAGATCGTTTTGGGACAGGGATGAACACTGAAGCTTTCTTT

length: 18
V: TRBV18
size: -
D: -
J: TRBJ1-2
CDR3: CASPWGGPMRRTNYGYTF
DNA: TGTGCCAGCCCCTGGGGGGGCCCGATGAGGCGCACTAACTATGGCTACACCTTC

length: 13
V: TRBV5-1
size: few
D: -
J: TRBJ1-2
CDR3: CASSLARSFGYTF
DNA: TGCGCCAGCAGCTTGGCCCGTTCCTTTGGCTACACCTTC

length: 15
V: TRBV7-2
size: few
D: -
J: TRBJ2-5
CDR3: CASSPRGGWGETQYF
DNA: TGTGCCAGCAGCCCCAGAGGAGGGTGGGGAGAGACCCAGTACTTC

length: 14
V: TRBV11-3
size: few
D: -
J: TRBJ2-1
CDR3: CASSSRYPEDEQFF
DNA: TGTGCCAGCAGCTCTCGTTACCCCGAAGATGAGCAGTTCTTC

length: 16
V: TRBV9
size: -
D: -
J: TRBJ2-5
CDR3: CASSVTSAELQETQYF
DNA: TGTGCCAGCAGCGTCACCAGCGCCGAACTACAAGAGACCCAGTACTTC

length: 16
V: TRBV4-3
size: -
D: -
J: TRBJ1-1
CDR3: CASSQDSRTAKTEAFF
DNA: TGCGCCAGCAGCCAAGATTCGCGGACAGCGAAAACTGAAGCTTTCTTT

length: 16
V: TRBV20-1
size: few
D: -
J: TRBJ2-7
CDR3: CSARDQRRHMIYEQYF
DNA: TGCAGTGCTAGAGATCAGAGACGCCATATGATCTACGAGCAGTACTTC

length: 14
V: TRBV6-5
size: many
D: -
J: TRBJ2-2
CDR3: CASSYSRITGELFF
DNA: TGTGCCAGCAGTTACTCGAGGATAACCGGGGAGCTGTTTTTT

length: 14
V: TRBV27
size: -
D: -
J: TRBJ2-5
CDR3: CASSLLGAQETQYF
DNA: TGTGCCAGCAGTCTATTGGGGGCACAAGAGACCCAGTACTTC

length: 16
V: TRBV18
size: -
D: -
J: TRBJ2-7
CDR3: CASSDHDSSRTYEQYF
DNA: TGTGCCAGCTCGGATCATGACAGTAGTAGGACCTACGAGCAGTACTTC

length: 19
V: TRBV7-9
size: many
D: TRBD1
J: TRBJ2-2
CDR3: CASSSLFQMDRAYTGELFF
DNA: TGTGCCAGCAGCTCCCTCTTCCAAATGGACAGGGCCTACACCGGGGAGCTGTTTTTT

length: 15
V: TRBV15
size: few
D: -
J: TRBJ1-2
CDR3: CATSRDLVGKDGYTF
DNA: TGTGCCACCAGCAGAGATCTGGTAGGGAAGGATGGCTACACCTTC

length: 15
V: TRBV7-9
size: -
D: -
J: TRBJ2-5
CDR3: CASSLREGAPVTQYF
DNA: TGTGCCAGCAGCCTCCGAGAGGGAGCCCCAGTGACCCAGTACTTC

length: 14
V: TRBV3-1
size: -
D: -
J: TRBJ1-2
CDR3: CASSQPGAGGGYTF
DNA: TGTGCCAGCAGCCAACCCGGGGCCGGTGGGGGCTACACCTTC

length: 14
V: TRBV7-6
size: many
D: -
J: TRBJ2-2
CDR3: CASSPGTVTGELFF
DNA: TGTGCCAGCAGCCCAGGGACGGTTACCGGGGAGCTGTTTTTT

length: 14
V: TRBV25-1
size: few
D: -
J: TRBJ2-2
CDR3: CASTPVPNTGELFF
DNA: TGTGCCAGCACACCCGTGCCGAACACCGGGGAGCTGTTTTTT

length: 14
V: TRBV28
size: -
D: -
J: TRBJ2-5
CDR3: CASTPWGAEETQYF
DNA: TGTGCCAGCACCCCATGGGGGGCAGAGGAGACCCAGTACTTC

length: 16
V: TRBV6-5
size: few
D: -
J: TRBJ1-4
CDR3: CASSSVLKATNEKLFF
DNA: TGTGCCAGCAGTTCCGTCCTTAAGGCAACTAATGAAAAACTGTTTTTT

length: 15
V: TRBV7-2
size: many
D: -
J: TRBJ2-5
CDR3: CASSLGGTRQETQYF
DNA: TGTGCCAGCAGCTTAGGAGGGACAAGACAAGAGACCCAGTACTTC

length: 15
V: TRBV12-3/TRBV12-4
size: many
D: TRBD2
J: TRBJ2-5
CDR3: CASSFLAGSQETQYF
DNA: TGTGCCAGCAGTTTCCTAGCGGGGTCTCAAGAGACCCAGTACTTC

length: 15
V: TRBV7-2
size: few
D: -
J: TRBJ1-1
CDR3: CASSLDSTSNTEAFF
DNA: TGTGCCAGCAGCCTGGACAGTACATCGAACACTGAAGCTTTCTTT

length: 13
V: TRBV20-1
size: -
D: TRBD1
J: TRBJ1-6
CDR3: CSAGQGEDSPLHF
DNA: TGCAGTGCTGGACAGGGCGAGGATTCACCCCTCCACTTT

length: 17
V: TRBV20-1
size: few
D: TRBD2
J: TRBJ2-1
CDR3: CSARGPSSGGFYNEQFF
DNA: TGCAGTGCTAGAGGCCCCTCTAGCGGGGGGTTCTACAATGAGCAGTTCTTC

length: 16
V: TRBV4-2
size: few
D: TRBD1
J: TRBJ1-6
CDR3: CASSQELQGGGSPLHF
DNA: TGTGCCAGCAGCCAAGAACTACAGGGGGGGGGTTCACCCCTCCACTTT

length: 16
V: TRBV6-2/TRBV6-3
size: -
D: TRBD1
J: TRBJ2-6
CDR3: CASSDDRGSGANVLTF
DNA: TGTGCCAGCAGTGACGACAGGGGAAGTGGGGCCAACGTCCTGACTTTC

length: 15
V: TRBV9
size: many
D: -
J: TRBJ2-1
CDR3: CASSVDRGVYNEQFF
DNA: TGTGCCAGCAGCGTAGACAGAGGGGTCTACAATGAGCAGTTCTTC

length: 13
V: TRBV6-6
size: few
D: -
J: TRBJ1-6
CDR3: CASSTGFNSPLHF
DNA: TGTGCCAGCAGTACAGGGTTTAATTCACCCCTCCACTTT

length: 16
V: TRBV5-1
size: many
D: TRBD2
J: TRBJ2-1
CDR3: CASSALTSGGAREQFF
DNA: TGCGCCAGCAGCGCACTCACTAGCGGGGGGGCCCGTGAGCAGTTCTTC

length: 14
V: TRBV19
size: few
D: TRBD1
J: TRBJ1-2
CDR3: CASTPSTGVRGYTF
DNA: TGTGCCAGTACCCCCTCAACAGGGGTGAGGGGCTACACCTTC

length: 13
V: TRBV5-1
size: few
D: TRBD1
J: TRBJ2-7
CDR3: CASTRDRGYEQYF
DNA: TGCGCCAGCACCCGGGACAGGGGCTACGAGCAGTACTTC

length: 17
V: TRBV4-3
size: many
D: -
J: TRBJ2-2
CDR3: CASSRGNRGLNTGELFF
DNA: TGCGCCAGCAGCCGTGGAAATCGGGGATTGAACACCGGGGAGCTGTTTTTT

length: 14
V: TRBV7-2
size: -
D: TRBD2
J: TRBJ2-1
CDR3: CASSPSGGVNEQFF
DNA: TGTGCCAGCAGCCCAAGCGGGGGGGTCAATGAGCAGTTCTTC

length: 14
V: TRBV24-1
size: few
D: -
J: TRBJ2-1
CDR3: CATSDPGGPGEQFF
DNA: TGTGCCACCAGTGACCCCGGGGGACCCGGTGAGCAGTTCTTC

length: 14
V: TRBV24-1
size: few
D: -
J: TRBJ2-2
CDR3: CATSDPDLRGELFF
DNA: TGTGCCACCAGTGATCCGGACCTCAGGGGGGAGCTGTTTTTT

length: 14
V: TRBV12-3/TRBV12-4
size: few
D: TRBD2
J: TRBJ2-4
CDR3: CASSFSGTQNIQYF
DNA: TGTGCCAGCAGTTTTAGCGGGACTCAAAACATTCAGTACTTC

length: 17
V: TRBV9
size: few
D: -
J: TRBJ2-1
CDR3: CASSVEPRGPSYNEQFF
DNA: TGTGCCAGCAGCGTTGAACCCCGGGGGCCTTCCTACAATGAGCAGTTCTTC